The 26 T cell receptor beta chains listed next were all sequenced from one sample in a study of regulatory T cells in long-lasting Graves disease. Time point indicated: newly diagnosed GD, antithyroid drugs for less than 3 months. The TCR library was made from RNA that had been extracted from PBMCs in TRIzol. To make TCR beta libraries, researchers used iRepertoire HTBI primers and Arm-PCR of CDR3 regions. TCRdb used MiXCR to reprocess the multiplex PCR reads, holding one entry per CDR3 protein. The sample has 580,000 or so distinct CDR3 sequences, about 16% seen once. These data are also associated with another study on T cells in Graves' hyperthyroidism and ophthalmopathy.

Sequences were derived from peripheral blood mononuclear cells (PBMCs), sampled at new diagnosis, from a patient treated with antithyroid drugs. The source is a man between 18 and 35 years old with Graves disease.

The J gene is TRBJ1-2, the V gene TRBV6-1; D is possibly TRBD1 (6 bases). The CDR3 covers 14 residues. CDR1 and CDR2 from the germline V gene are MNHNS and SASEGT. Trimming took 10 bases from V and 1 from J, leaving 16 bases between them. This chain's CDR3 is CATRPGANNYGYTF. Written as DNA, the CDR3 is TGTGCCACCCGTCCGGGGGCGAATAACTATGGCTACACCTTC.

This clonotype was counted only a few times. The CDR3 loop reads CAIRQRSSYNEQFF. In DNA form, the CDR3 reads TGTGCCATCAGACAGCGGAGCTCCTACAATGAGCAGTTCTTC. V usage is TRBV10-3 and J usage is TRBJ2-1; perhaps TRBD2 as D (5 bases). The CDR3 length is 14 residues. Per the germline V gene, CDR1 is ENHRY and CDR2 is SYGVKD. Trimming shortened V by 6 bases and J by 0 bases, and 9 bases separated the two germline ends.

This clonotype showed up many times. This CDR3 reads CASSLWGSPAVDTQYF. DNA of the CDR3: TGTGCCAGCAGTTTATGGGGGAGCCCTGCCGTAGATACGCAGTATTTT. The chain joins TRBV12-3 or TRBV12-4 to TRBJ2-3, with D possibly called TRBD1 or TRBD2 (5 bases each). The CDR3 is 16 residues long. Trimming took off 2 bases at V and 5 bases at J, with 17 bases between the two ends.

The chain carries TRBV5-8 and TRBJ2-7; 8 bases match TRBD2. The CDR3 sequence is 13 residues long. The J segment lost 7 bases and the V segment lost 3 bases, leaving 6 bases of the junction unmatched. The V gene's germline CDR1 is SGHTS and CDR2 YDEGEE. The chain's CDR3 is CASSSSGSWEQYF. CDR3 in DNA: TGTGCCAGCAGCTCAAGCGGGAGTTGGGAGCAGTACTTC.

This clonotype has at least ten counts. The V call is TRBV18, the J call TRBJ2-7; TRBD2 matches at 8 bases. The length of the CDR3 is 12 residues. Germline-derived CDR1 and CDR2 are KGHSH and LQKENI. V gave up 6 bases and J gave up 6 bases; unmatched junction bases: 4. CDR3 sequence reads: CASSSAGGEQYF. The CDR3 bases are TGTGCCAGCTCGTCCGCGGGGGGCGAGCAGTACTTC.

The CDR3: CSARTLAGDSYNEQFF. CDR3 DNA: TGCAGTGCTAGGACACTAGCGGGAGATTCCTACAATGAGCAGTTCTTC. This chain joins TRBV20-1 and TRBJ2-1; 11 bases are a match to TRBD2. Germline V gene data show CDR1 as DFQATT and CDR2 as SNEGSKA (reference sequence). This CDR3 has 16 amino acids. With V trimmed by 3 bases and J by 1 base, 5 bases remained unmatched.

This clonotype was counted a few times. One end of the junction does not line up with germline, which may come from a read error. The CDR3 coding sequence is TGTACCAGCAGCTCGGGACTAGCGGGCCCCCGCACAGATACGCAGTATTTT. It yields the protein CTSSSGLAGPRTDTQYF. The chain has TRBV7-3 and TRBJ2-3; TRBD2 matches 12 bases. The CDR3 has 17 residues. Germline V gives CDR1 SGHTA, CDR2 FQGTGA.

This clonotype appeared a few times. This rearrangement joins TRBV12-3 or TRBV12-4 to TRBJ1-1; 10 bases map to TRBD1. CDR3 size: 15 residues. V dropped 6 bases and J dropped 5; count of bases not matched to a gene: 9. CDR3 DNA sequence: TGTGCCAGCAGGTCCCAGGGACAGGGGATTACTGAAGCTTTCTTT. This translates into CASRSQGQGITEAFF.

The chain links TRBV7-9 to TRBJ2-7; D is perhaps TRBD1 or TRBD2 (5 bases each). Deletions cut 4 bases from V and 1 base from J, with 14 bases between. From germline, CDR1 is SEHNR and CDR2 FQNEAQ (reference sequence). The CDR3 consists of 15 residues. The CDR3 reads CASSSEGSRSYEQYF. DNA of the CDR3: TGTGCCAGCAGCTCCGAGGGGTCCCGGTCCTACGAGCAGTACTTC. Using reference TRBV7-9 and TRBJ2-7 for the parts outside the CDR3, the full variable domain is DTGVSQNPRHKITKRGQNVTFRCDPISEHNRLYWYRQTLGQGPEFLTYFQNEAQLEKSRLLSDRFSAERPKGSFSTLEIQRTEQGDSAMYLCASSSEGSRSYEQYFGPGTRLTVT.

A few counts support this clonotype. The chain uses TRBV2 and TRBJ2-2; D may be TRBD1 or TRBD2 (5 bases each). Germline loops: CDR1 SNHLY, CDR2 FYNNEI. V lost 4 bases to trimming and J lost 7 bases, with 19 bases between them. The CDR3 has 16 amino acids. The CDR3 sequence is CASSGMGSRAGGELFF. In DNA, the CDR3 is TGTGCCAGCAGTGGTATGGGGAGCAGGGCGGGCGGGGAGCTGTTTTTT.

With regard to this clonotype: A far larger clone is just one base off, so this is likely a read error. This rearrangement joins TRBV12-3 or TRBV12-4 to TRBJ2-1, with D perhaps TRBD2 (5 bases). The CDR3 has 15 residues. Trimming took 5 bases from V and 10 from J, leaving 21 bases between them. The DNA for the CDR3 is TGTGCCAGCAGTCCAGAATCGGGGAATCGCTACGAGCAGTTCTTC. Translating gives CASSPESGNRYEQFF.

The rearrangement links TRBV3-1 to TRBJ2-1; tentative D call: TRBD2 (6 bases). CDR1 and CDR2 (germline): LGHDT, YNNKEL (reference sequence). The V gene lost 0 bases and the J gene lost 1 base, with 19 bases spanning the gap. This CDR3 is 19 amino acids long. The CDR3 region has the DNA TGTGCCAGCAGCCAAGATCTCCGGCTAGCGAAGGGATCCTACAATGAGCAGTTCTTC. As protein: CASSQDLRLAKGSYNEQFF.

This clonotype was counted many times. J is TRBJ2-1 and V is TRBV7-8; 11 nucleotides agree with TRBD2. Germline V CDR1 and CDR2: SGHVS, FQNEAQ. This CDR3 has 19 residues. With 2 bases clipped from V and 0 bases from J, the junction kept 9 bases outside the gene matches. CDR3 loop: CASSLKRLAGGLSYNEQFF. In nucleotides, the CDR3 is TGTGCCAGCAGCTTAAAACGGCTAGCGGGAGGACTCTCCTACAATGAGCAGTTCTTC.

This clonotype was detected only a few times. The CDR3 DNA is TGCGCCAGCAGCCTCCTACAAGGGCCCAGCGGGGAGCTGTTTTTT. It translates to CASSLLQGPSGELFF. The J gene is TRBJ2-2, the V gene TRBV5-1; D gene uncertain. The V gene lost 4 bases and the J gene lost 7 bases, with 17 bases spanning the gap. The CDR3 runs to 15 residues. Germline CDR1 and CDR2: SGHRS and YFSETQ. The variable domain in full, with the rest retrieved from reference TRBV5-1 and TRBJ2-2, is KAGVTQTPRYLIKTRGQQVTLSCSPISGHRSVSWYQQTPGQGLQFLFEYFSETQRNKGNFPGRFSGRQFSNSRSEMNVSTLELGDSALYLCASSLLQGPSGELFFGEGSRLTVL.

In this sample, this clonotype turned up many times. V usage is TRBV27 and J usage is TRBJ1-1, with 7 bases that match TRBD1. Germline-derived CDR1 and CDR2 are MNHEY and SMNVEV (reference sequence). The CDR3 length is 14 residues. The trim removed 3 bases at V and 11 bases at J, leaving 12 bases unmatched. CDR3: CASSFYSQGGIAFF. CDR3 DNA sequence: TGTGCCAGCAGTTTCTACTCCCAGGGGGGGATCGCTTTCTTT.

This clonotype was recorded at least ten times. The CDR3: CASSLPDQGPYEQYF. DNA for the CDR3: TGTGCCAGCTCACTACCGGACCAGGGCCCCTACGAGCAGTACTTC. The J gene is TRBJ2-7, the V gene TRBV18, with D perhaps matching TRBD1 (5 bases). Germline CDR1 and CDR2: KGHSH and LQKENI. This CDR3 has 15 amino acids. The V and J ends lost 4 bases and 2 bases respectively, with 15 bases between them.

This clonotype was seen at least ten times. CDR3 in amino acids: CASSQYSSGNQETQYF. The CDR3, as DNA: TGTGCCAGCAGCCAATATTCTAGCGGGAACCAAGAGACCCAGTACTTC. The rearrangement uses TRBV3-1 and TRBJ2-5, with 9 bases matching TRBD2. This CDR3 has 16 amino acids. V gave up 2 bases and J gave up 0 bases; unmatched junction bases: 4. Per the germline V gene, CDR1 is LGHDT and CDR2 is YNNKEL (reference sequence).

This clonotype was seen only a few times. The chain joins TRBV6-5 to TRBJ2-1, with D hard to call. Trimming stripped 4 bases from V and 10 bases from J, with 14 bases between. Germline CDR1 and CDR2: MNHEY and SVGAGI. CDR3 size: 13 residues. The CDR3 nucleotides read TGTGCCAGCAGTTTCCCGGTAGTGGGCGAGCAGTTCTTC. Translating it yields CASSFPVVGEQFF.

The chain combines TRBV4-1 with TRBJ1-5; 8 nucleotides line up with TRBD1. V shed 0 bases and J 6 bases; nucleotides not matched to a gene: 10. From germline, CDR1 is MGHRA and CDR2 YSYEKL. This CDR3 is 17 amino acids long. In DNA form, the CDR3 reads TGCGCCAGCAGCCAAGAGGGGACAGGCTTGGTCGGTCAGCCCCAGCATTTT. Its protein is CASSQEGTGLVGQPQHF.

Many counts were recorded for this clonotype. CDR3 DNA sequence: TGTGCCAGCAGTCCCGGGACTAGCGGGAGGGCGCGGGAGACCCAGTACTTC. Protein sequence: CASSPGTSGRARETQYF. V is TRBV12-3 or TRBV12-4 and J is TRBJ2-5, with 16 nucleotides matching TRBD2. V trimming: 5 bases; J trimming: 5 bases; junction bases outside the gene matches: 8. The CDR3 length is 17 residues.

Worth noting for this clonotype: This may arise from a read error, as a much more abundant clone is one base away. The chain carries TRBV28 and TRBJ2-1, with 9 bases fitting TRBD1. CDR1 is MDHEN and CDR2 is SYDVKM in the germline V gene. The CDR3 length is 14 residues. The CDR3 reads CASSTGGPYNGQFF. CDR3 DNA: TGTGCCAGCAGTACAGGGGGCCCCTACAATGGGCAGTTCTTC.

With regard to this clonotype: This may be a read error, as it is one base from a much larger clone. The J gene is TRBJ2-7, the V gene TRBV6-5, with no clear D. Germline CDR1 MNHEY, CDR2 SVGAGI. This CDR3 comprises 15 residues. CDR3 in amino acids: CTSSYSMFGTYEQYF. The CDR3 DNA reads TGTACCAGCAGTTACTCGATGTTCGGAACCTACGAGCAGTACTTC.

The genes are TRBV12-3 or TRBV12-4 and TRBJ2-1; tentatively, D is TRBD1 or TRBD2 (5 bases each). Trimming stripped 5 bases from V and 6 bases from J, with 20 bases between. CDR3 length: 16 residues. This CDR3 is CASSDMGDPAGNEQFF. In DNA, the CDR3 is TGTGCCAGCAGTGATATGGGGGACCCCGCGGGCAATGAGCAGTTCTTC.

This clonotype was counted between two and nine times. The chain couples TRBV6-1 to TRBJ2-7; TRBD2 might be the D (6 bases). Germline assignment: CDR1 MNHNS and CDR2 SASEGT. The CDR3 is 14 residues long. Trimming cost V 5 bases and J 3 bases, with 14 bases left between them. The CDR3: CASSPTGLIYEQYF. The DNA of the CDR3 is TGTGCCAGCAGTCCAACGGGACTCATCTACGAGCAGTACTTC.

The sample holds many counts of this clonotype. V and J are TRBV30 and TRBJ1-5; tentatively, D is TRBD1 (5 bases). Trimming stripped 4 bases from V and 7 bases from J, with 14 bases between. Germline values: CDR1 GTSNPN, CDR2 SVGIG (reference sequence). The CDR3 is made up of 13 amino acids. The CDR3: CAWNEKGSQPQHF. CDR3 DNA sequence: TGTGCCTGGAATGAGAAGGGGAGCCAGCCCCAGCATTTT. Looking up the rest from reference TRBV30 and TRBJ1-5 gives the full variable domain: SQTIHQWPATLVQPVGSPLSLECTVEGTSNPNLYWYRQAAGRGLQLLFYSVGIGQISSEVPQNLSASRPQDRQFILSSKKLLLSDSGFYLCAWNEKGSQPQHFGDGTRLSIL.

The chain uses TRBV7-3 and TRBJ1-1; D is possibly TRBD1 (6 bases). Germline CDR1 and CDR2: SGHTA and FQGTGA. The length of the CDR3 is 15 residues. Trimming took off 3 bases at V and 0 bases at J, with 11 bases between the two ends. The CDR3 is CASSLGTTMNTEAFF. The DNA for the CDR3 is TGTGCCAGCAGCTTGGGGACAACCATGAACACTGAAGCTTTCTTT.